Listed here is a single TCR beta chain. This CDR3 is also generated by other DNA sequences in the sample. Trimming took off 5 bases at V and 1 base at J, with 6 bases between the two ends. The CDR3 totals 12 residues. From germline, CDR1 is LNHDA and CDR2 SQIVND (reference sequence). Authors' data handling: The authors estimated nucleated cell counts from reference gene primer amplification. The protocol was immunoSEQ multiplex PCR, while the TCRdb copy is restricted to in-frame clones and leaves out a portion. V and J calls plus clone size are reproduced from that table; the DNA served to infer D and trimming. The data contain roughly 400,000 clones, 70% to 90% of them singletons. The data were taken from a study of blood T cell repertoires in COVID-19. Participant age was about 18 to 89 years, and participants resided in fewer than 30 US areas. Which cohort a participant joined came from the clinical history participants gave. People in the exposed group encountered a COVID-19 case within 2 weeks before entering the study.

J is TRBJ2-7 and V is TRBV19; no clear D. The specimen sequenced was PBMCs or T cells enriched from blood (not recorded which). The TCR comes from a woman in her late teens or twenties who had been exposed to COVID-19. The CDR3 region is CASSPGSYEQYF. The CDR3 nucleotides read TGTGCCAGTAGTCCAGGATCCTACGAGCAGTACTTC.